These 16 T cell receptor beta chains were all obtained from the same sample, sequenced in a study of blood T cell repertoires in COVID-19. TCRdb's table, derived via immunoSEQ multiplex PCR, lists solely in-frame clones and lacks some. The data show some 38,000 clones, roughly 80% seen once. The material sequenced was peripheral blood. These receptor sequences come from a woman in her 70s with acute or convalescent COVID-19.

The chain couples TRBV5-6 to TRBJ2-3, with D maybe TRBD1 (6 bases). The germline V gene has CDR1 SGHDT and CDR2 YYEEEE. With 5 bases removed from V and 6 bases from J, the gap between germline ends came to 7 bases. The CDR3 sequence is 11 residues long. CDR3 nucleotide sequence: TGTGCCAGCAGTAGGGGGGATACGCAGTATTTT. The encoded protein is CASSRGDTQYF.

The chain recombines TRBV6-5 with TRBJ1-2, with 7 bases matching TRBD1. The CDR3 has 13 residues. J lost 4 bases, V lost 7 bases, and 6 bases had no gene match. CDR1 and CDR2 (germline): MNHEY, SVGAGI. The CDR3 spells CASNRQGLYGYTF. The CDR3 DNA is TGTGCCAGCAATAGACAGGGCCTCTATGGCTACACCTTC.

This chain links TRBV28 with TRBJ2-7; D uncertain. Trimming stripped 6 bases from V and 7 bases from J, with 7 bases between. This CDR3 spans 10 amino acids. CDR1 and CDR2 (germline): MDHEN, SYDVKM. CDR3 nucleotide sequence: TGTGCCAGCAGCTGGCCGGAGCAGTACTTC. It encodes CASSWPEQYF.

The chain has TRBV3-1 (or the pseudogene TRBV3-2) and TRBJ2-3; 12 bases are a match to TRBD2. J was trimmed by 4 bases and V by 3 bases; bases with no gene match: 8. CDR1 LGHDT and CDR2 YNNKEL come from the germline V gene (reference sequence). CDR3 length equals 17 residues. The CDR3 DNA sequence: TGTGCCAGCAGCCAGGCCACTAGCGGGAGGCTGGCAGATACGCAGTATTTT. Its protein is CASSQATSGRLADTQYF.

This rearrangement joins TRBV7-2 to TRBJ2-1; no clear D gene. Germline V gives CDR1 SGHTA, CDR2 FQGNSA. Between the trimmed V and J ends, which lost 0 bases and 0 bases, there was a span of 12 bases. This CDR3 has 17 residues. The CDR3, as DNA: TGTGCCAGCAGCTTAGCGTGGTCACCGAGCTCCTACAATGAGCAGTTCTTC. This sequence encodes CASSLAWSPSSYNEQFF.

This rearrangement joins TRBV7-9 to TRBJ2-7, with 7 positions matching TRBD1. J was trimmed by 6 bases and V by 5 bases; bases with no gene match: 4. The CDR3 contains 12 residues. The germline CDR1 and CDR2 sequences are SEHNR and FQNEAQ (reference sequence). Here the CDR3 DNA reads TGTGCCAGCAGCCCTACAGGGGCCGAGCAGTACTTC. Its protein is CASSPTGAEQYF.

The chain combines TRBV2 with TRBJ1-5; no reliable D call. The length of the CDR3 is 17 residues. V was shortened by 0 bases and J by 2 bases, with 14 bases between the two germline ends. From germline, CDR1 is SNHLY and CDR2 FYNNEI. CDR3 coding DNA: TGTGCCAGCAGTGAAGCGTCCCCCCGGGGTGGCAATCAGCCCCAGCATTTT. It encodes CASSEASPRGGNQPQHF. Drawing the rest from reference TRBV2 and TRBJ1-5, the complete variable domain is EPEVTQTPSHQVTQMGQEVILRCVPISNHLYFYWYRQILGQKVEFLVSFYNNEISEKSEIFDDQFSVERPDGSNFTLKIRSTKLEDSAMYFCASSEASPRGGNQPQHFGDGTRLSIL.

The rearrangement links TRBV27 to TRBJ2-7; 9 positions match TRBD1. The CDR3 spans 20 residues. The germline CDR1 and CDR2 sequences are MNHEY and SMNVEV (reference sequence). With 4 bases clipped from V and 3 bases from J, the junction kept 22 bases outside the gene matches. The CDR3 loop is CASSSLPPGQGREYSYEQYF. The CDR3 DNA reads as TGTGCCAGCAGTTCCCTTCCTCCGGGACAGGGTCGGGAGTACAGCTACGAGCAGTACTTC.

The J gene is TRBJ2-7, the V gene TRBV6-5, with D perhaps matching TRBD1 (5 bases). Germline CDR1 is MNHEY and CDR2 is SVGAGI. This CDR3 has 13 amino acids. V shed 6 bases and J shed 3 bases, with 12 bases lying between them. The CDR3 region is CASRAQVLYEQYF. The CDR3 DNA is TGTGCCAGCAGAGCACAGGTTCTCTACGAGCAGTACTTC.

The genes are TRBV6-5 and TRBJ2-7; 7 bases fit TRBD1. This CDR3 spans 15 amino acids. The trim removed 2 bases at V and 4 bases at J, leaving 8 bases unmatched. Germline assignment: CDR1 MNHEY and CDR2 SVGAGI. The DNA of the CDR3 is TGTGCCAGCAGTTACCGGGCAGGGGGTGTGTACGAGCAGTACTTC. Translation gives CASSYRAGGVYEQYF.

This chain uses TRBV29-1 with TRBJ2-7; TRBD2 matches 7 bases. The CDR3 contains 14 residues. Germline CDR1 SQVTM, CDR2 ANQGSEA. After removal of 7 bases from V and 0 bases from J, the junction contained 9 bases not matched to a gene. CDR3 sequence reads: CSGASGGTSYEQYF. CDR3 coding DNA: TGCAGCGGCGCCTCGGGGGGTACCTCCTACGAGCAGTACTTC.

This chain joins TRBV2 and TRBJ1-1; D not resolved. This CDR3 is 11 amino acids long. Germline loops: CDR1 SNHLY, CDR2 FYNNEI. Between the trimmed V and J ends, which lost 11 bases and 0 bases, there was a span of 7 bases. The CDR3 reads CAVPLNTEAFF. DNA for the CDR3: TGTGCCGTCCCTTTGAACACTGAAGCTTTCTTT.

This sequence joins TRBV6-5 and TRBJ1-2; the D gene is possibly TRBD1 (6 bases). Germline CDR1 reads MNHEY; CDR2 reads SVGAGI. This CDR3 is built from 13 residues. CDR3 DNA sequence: TGTGCGGCTTCCGAGATAGGGGGTAATGGCTACACCTTC. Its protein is CAASEIGGNGYTF.

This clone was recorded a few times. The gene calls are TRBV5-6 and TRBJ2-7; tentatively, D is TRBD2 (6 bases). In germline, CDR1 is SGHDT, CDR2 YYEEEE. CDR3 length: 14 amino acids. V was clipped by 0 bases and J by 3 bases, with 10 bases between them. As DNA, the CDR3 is TGTGCCAGCAGCTTGGGCGGGGATTTCTACGAGCAGTACTTC. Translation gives CASSLGGDFYEQYF.

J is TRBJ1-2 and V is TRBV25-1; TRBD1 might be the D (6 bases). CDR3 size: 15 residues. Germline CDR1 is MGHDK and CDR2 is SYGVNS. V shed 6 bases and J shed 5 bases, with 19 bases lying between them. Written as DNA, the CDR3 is TGTGCCAGCAGCGGGGATGCGTCGAGGGGGTATGGCTACACCTTC. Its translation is CASSGDASRGYGYTF.

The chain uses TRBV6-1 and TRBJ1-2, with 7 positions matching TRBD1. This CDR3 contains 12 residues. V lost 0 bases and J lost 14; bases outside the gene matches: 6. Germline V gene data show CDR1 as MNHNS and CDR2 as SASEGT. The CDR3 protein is CASSEAQRDRTF. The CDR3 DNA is TGTGCCAGCAGTGAAGCGCAACGGGACAGAACCTTC.